The 17 T cell receptor beta chains below come from one sample, sequenced in a study of blood T cells in healthy people across ages. PCR was performed a second time for roughly 7 to 11 cycles using a sample-barcoded 5' primer and a J-beta primer mix. TCRdb used MiXCR to reprocess the 5' RACE reads, holding one entry per CDR3 protein. The data show 700,000 or so distinct CDR3 sequences, about 20% seen once. The sequencing sample was made of blood. These receptors were taken from a man in his 70s in good health.

This chain joins TRBV7-9 and TRBJ2-1, with D unclear. The DNA end lines up better with TRBJ2-7; the J call may be wrong. Germline CDR1 SEHNR, CDR2 FQNEAQ (reference sequence). The CDR3 totals 13 residues. The CDR3 loop is CASSLAHRSEQYF. The CDR3 DNA reads as TGTGCCAGCAGCTTAGCGCATCGTTCCGAGCAGTACTTC.

This clonotype appeared a few times. The V gene is TRBV29-1, the J gene TRBJ2-2; D gene ambiguous. The CDR3 runs 12 residues. Germline loops: CDR1 SQVTM, CDR2 ANQGSEA. The germline V and J ends were trimmed by 3 bases and 4 bases, with 6 bases remaining between them. CDR3 bases: TGCAGCGTTGAGCCTTTCACCGGGGAGCTGTTTTTT. Protein sequence: CSVEPFTGELFF.

This clonotype was seen only a few times. This rearrangement joins TRBV9 to TRBJ2-7; D call uncertain. Germline loops: CDR1 SGDLS, CDR2 YYNGEE. The CDR3 contains 12 residues. Trimming took off 4 bases at V and 3 bases at J, with 8 bases between the two ends. This CDR3 is CASSSLDYEQYF. The CDR3 region has the DNA TGTGCCAGCAGCTCGCTCGACTACGAGCAGTACTTC.

This sequence joins TRBV12-3 or TRBV12-4 and TRBJ1-4; tentatively, D is TRBD1 (5 bases). Trimming shortened V by 5 bases and J by 10 bases, and 14 bases separated the two germline ends. The CDR3 runs to 13 residues. The CDR3 DNA follows: TGTGCCAGCAGTGGAGGGGCCGGGCGAAAACTGTTTTTT. Translation: CASSGGAGRKLFF.

This sequence joins TRBV28 and TRBJ1-2; 8 bases align to TRBD1. Germline CDR1 reads MDHEN; CDR2 reads SYDVKM. V lost 6 bases to trimming and J lost 4 bases; unmatched junction nucleotides: 7. The CDR3 contains 14 residues. CDR3 bases: TGTGCCAGCAGGCCCTCAGGGGGCCCCTATGGCTACACCTTC. This gives the protein CASRPSGGPYGYTF.

V gene TRBV12-3 or TRBV12-4 combines with J gene TRBJ2-3, with 8 bases lining up with TRBD2. V dropped 4 bases and J dropped 4; count of bases not matched to a gene: 13. The CDR3 runs 17 residues. In nucleotides, the CDR3 is TGTGCCAGCAGTTGGGGTAGCGGGGTCACGGGGGCAGATACGCAGTATTTT. As protein: CASSWGSGVTGADTQYF.

At least ten counts were recorded for this clonotype. The rearrangement uses TRBV6-6 and TRBJ1-3, with a tentative D call TRBD1 (5 bases). The length of the CDR3 is 14 residues. The germline CDR1 and CDR2 sequences are MNHNY and SVGAGI (reference sequence). Trimming took off 6 bases at V and 4 bases at J, with 13 bases between the two ends. In DNA form, the CDR3 reads TGTGCCAGCAGCACGGAGGGACCCGGAAACACCATATATTTT. Encoded protein: CASSTEGPGNTIYF.

J is TRBJ2-1 and V is TRBV2; TRBD1 agrees at 9 bases. The CDR3 loop spans 14 amino acids. Germline loops: CDR1 SNHLY, CDR2 FYNNEI. Trimming at V came to 1 base and at J to 8 bases, leaving 3 bases not matched to a gene. The CDR3 nucleotides are TGTGCCAGCAGTGAAGAGGGACAGGGTGATGAGCAGTTCTTC. Its protein product is CASSEEGQGDEQFF.

The rearrangement links TRBV20-1 to TRBJ2-7, with D uncertain. V was pared by 3 bases and J by 1 base, with 10 bases between. The germline V gene encodes CDR1 DFQATT and CDR2 SNEGSKA (reference sequence). CDR3 length equals 13 residues. CDR3 sequence reads: CSASIGISYEQYF. In nucleotides, the CDR3 is TGCAGTGCTAGTATCGGTATTTCCTACGAGCAGTACTTC.

The CDR3 nucleotides are TGTGCCAGCAGTTCTGGCACGAACACTGAAGCTTTCTTT. Protein: CASSSGTNTEAFF. This sequence joins TRBV12-3 or TRBV12-4 and TRBJ1-1; D remains unclear. The CDR3 extends over 13 amino acids. V lost 4 bases and J lost 1, with 7 bases in between.

The chain carries TRBV6-1 and TRBJ2-6; D is ambiguous. Per germline, CDR1 MNHNS and CDR2 SASEGT. V was shortened by 6 bases and J by 2 bases, with 14 bases between the two germline ends. CDR3 size: 16 residues. CDR3 region: CASRHTSPPGANVLTF. The CDR3 nucleotides are TGTGCCAGCAGACATACCAGCCCTCCTGGGGCCAACGTCCTGACTTTC.

The rearrangement joins TRBV5-1 to TRBJ2-4, with D possibly being TRBD1 (5 bases). The CDR3 is 16 amino acids. Trimming cost V 0 bases and J 1 base, with 11 bases left between them. The germline V gene encodes CDR1 SGHRS and CDR2 YFSETQ. CDR3 loop: CASSLDRLTAKNIQYF. Here the CDR3 DNA reads TGCGCCAGCAGCTTGGACAGGCTGACGGCCAAAAACATTCAGTACTTC.

This clonotype appeared a few times. A junction boundary mismatches the germline segment, possibly from a read error. This chain connects TRBV12-3 or TRBV12-4 to TRBJ2-3; D gene ambiguous. CDR3 length: 14 residues. Here the CDR3 reads CASSRSIETDTQYF. The CDR3, as DNA: TGCGCCAGCTCGCGCAGTATCGAAACAGATACGCAGTATTTT.

The V gene is TRBV24-1, the J gene TRBJ1-1, with D hard to call. The CDR3 loop spans 13 amino acids. Trimming took off 3 bases at V and 4 bases at J, with 8 bases between the two ends. Per germline, CDR1 KGHDR and CDR2 SFDVKD. The CDR3 coding sequence is TGTGCCACCAGTGATACCTGGGGCACTGAAGCTTTCTTT. This encodes CATSDTWGTEAFF.

The table lists this clonotype with a few counts. V is TRBV28 and J is TRBJ2-5, with TRBD1 matching 7 bases. The CDR3 has 17 residues. V shed 3 bases and J 3 bases; nucleotides not matched to a gene: 13. The germline CDR1 and CDR2 sequences are MDHEN and SYDVKM. CDR3 amino acids: CASSFRQGRWIEETQYF. CDR3 coding DNA: TGTGCCAGCAGTTTCCGACAGGGACGGTGGATTGAAGAGACCCAGTACTTC.

This rearrangement joins TRBV4-1 to TRBJ2-3; TRBD2 matches 9 bases. The CDR3 runs to 18 residues. The V segment lost 0 bases and the J segment 3 bases; nucleotides outside the gene matches: 10. CDR1 is MGHRA and CDR2 is YSYEKL in the germline V gene. This CDR3 reads CASSQDRLAGTRTDTQYF. CDR3 coding DNA: TGCGCCAGCAGCCAAGATCGTCTAGCGGGGACGAGAACAGATACGCAGTATTTT.

The chain couples TRBV6-6 to TRBJ2-3; TRBD2 matches 9 bases. Germline CDR1 MNHNY, CDR2 SVGAGI (reference sequence). The J segment lost 2 bases and the V segment lost 5 bases, leaving 5 bases of the junction unmatched. The CDR3 loop spans 15 amino acids. CDR3 DNA sequence: TGTGCCAGCAGTCGACTAGCGGTGACCACAGATACGCAGTATTTT. Translation gives CASSRLAVTTDTQYF.